These T cell receptor beta chains were read from a single sample in a study of blood T cells in healthy people across ages. TCRdb reanalysed the 5' RACE reads using MiXCR and keeps one entry per CDR3 protein. The data contain about 720,000 distinct CDR3 sequences, about a fifth of them singletons. Specimen: blood. Source of these receptors: a man aged 65-85 years in good health. Both conserved end residues are part of each CDR3. A D gene is named only where the DNA matches it firmly. Not every row has a clone size; where given, it reads once, few, many or a size class.

TRBV19	TRBJ1-1	.	.	CASSIPTRRWSEAFF	TGTGCCAGTAGTATCCCTACACGGCGTTGGTCTGAAGCTTTCTTT
TRBV6-1	TRBJ2-1	.	few	CASSDGGGGGSYNEQFF	TGTGCCAGCAGTGATGGGGGCGGGGGTGGCTCCTACAATGAGCAGTTCTTC
TRBV12-3/TRBV12-4	TRBJ1-5	.	.	CAGSFGANSNQPQHF	TGTGCCGGCAGTTTTGGTGCAAACAGCAATCAGCCCCAGCATTTT
TRBV5-6	TRBJ2-3	TRBD2	.	CASSSVAGGPFTDTQYF	TGTGCCAGCAGCTCGGTAGCGGGGGGGCCTTTCACAGATACGCAGTATTTT
TRBV4-3	TRBJ2-3	.	many	CASSQDWGIKKDTQYF	TGCGCCAGCAGCCAAGATTGGGGGATTAAAAAAGATACGCAGTATTTT
TRBV6-6	TRBJ1-6	TRBD1	.	CASSSRQGGSPLHF	TGTGCCAGCAGTTCCAGACAGGGGGGTTCACCCCTCCACTTT
TRBV24-1	TRBJ1-2	.	.	CATSDMTGGGYTF	TGTGCCACCAGTGATATGACAGGTGGCGGCTACACCTTC
TRBV29-1	TRBJ1-1	.	.	CSVSQGEIEAFF	TGCAGCGTTAGTCAGGGCGAGATTGAAGCTTTCTTT
TRBV6-6	TRBJ2-4	TRBD1	few	CASSPSQDRGYIQYF	TGTGCCAGCAGTCCGTCCCAGGACAGGGGGTACATTCAGTACTTC
TRBV5-1	TRBJ2-4	TRBD2	many	CASSDSGGLAKNIQYF	TGCGCCAGCAGCGACAGCGGGGGACTAGCCAAAAACATTCAGTACTTC
TRBV6-5	TRBJ2-7	TRBD1	.	CASSYLPGQSEQYF	TGTGCCAGCAGTTACTTACCGGGACAGTCCGAGCAGTACTTC
TRBV4-1	TRBJ2-1	TRBD2	.	CASSQDFGTRAGEQFF	TGCGCCAGCAGCCAAGACTTTGGGACTAGGGCTGGTGAGCAGTTCTTC
TRBV20-1	TRBJ1-1	TRBD1	.	CSARGDSTEAFF	TGCAGTGCTAGAGGGGACAGTACTGAAGCTTTCTTT
TRBV29-1	TRBJ2-1	.	once	CSVRGQSNEQFF	TGCAGCGTTCGCGGACAGTCCAATGAGCAGTTCTTC
TRBV7-3	TRBJ1-1	TRBD1	few	CASSPRPGTGYSTEAFF	TGTGCCAGCAGCCCGCGTCCCGGGACAGGGTATTCAACTGAAGCTTTCTTT
TRBV9	TRBJ1-2	.	.	CASSVQTNYGYTF	TGTGCCAGCAGCGTACAGACTAACTATGGCTACACCTTC
TRBV6-1	TRBJ2-4	.	few	CASSGGSYSAKNIQYF	TGTGCCAGCAGTGGCGGCTCGTACAGCGCCAAAAACATTCAGTACTTC
TRBV20-1	TRBJ2-3	TRBD2	.	CSAIRSGRTTDTQYF	TGCAGTGCCATCCGTAGCGGGAGGACCACAGATACGCAGTATTTT
TRBV5-1	TRBJ2-7	.	.	CASSLFSGEREQYF	TGCGCCAGCAGTTTGTTCTCAGGGGAGCGGGAGCAGTACTTC
TRBV2	TRBJ2-5	.	few	CASRLRTGGVAETQYF	TGTGCCAGCAGGCTGAGAACAGGGGGGGTGGCGGAGACCCAGTACTTC
TRBV7-9	TRBJ2-1	.	.	CASSSDWQGYNEQFF	TGTGCCAGCAGCTCCGATTGGCAGGGATACAATGAGCAGTTCTTC